A selection of T cell receptor beta chains follows, all from one sample in a study of T cell clusters in autoimmune cytopenias. TCRdb re-called the multiplex PCR reads; one entry per CDR3 protein, DNA not given. Its clone listing holds about 6,800 distinct CDR3 sequences. The sample taken for sequencing was peripheral blood. Receptors were obtained from a human donor with an autoimmune cytopenia or autoimmune hepatitis (not recorded which). Each CDR3 is given with its conserved first and last residue. Fields, in order: clone size, J gene, V gene, CDR3 protein. Where a row states a size, it is once, few, many or the class of an expanded clone; other rows omit it.

- TRBJ1-1 TRBV12-3/TRBV12-4 CASSDARWTEAFF
- TRBJ2-5 TRBV18 CASSSKLGGETQYF
- TRBJ1-4 TRBV12-3/TRBV12-4 CASSEGARFEKLFF
- TRBJ2-3 TRBV15 CATSRDRVWDTQYF
- TRBJ1-5 TRBV19 CASSIGSGRNQPQHF
- TRBJ2-6 TRBV7-9 CASSLEIRASGANVLTF
medium-sized TRBJ1-2 TRBV6-5 CASRPGQASWGGYTF
- TRBJ2-7 TRBV7-6 CASSQPGQGAYEQYF
- TRBJ2-5 TRBV18 CASSQTSGSSLGETQYF
- TRBJ1-2 TRBV19 CASSIRQQASGYTF
medium-sized TRBJ2-1 TRBV13 CASQRGRNSYNEQFF
medium-sized TRBJ2-2 TRBV27 CASSLPWTSEGLPGELFF
medium-sized TRBJ2-7 TRBV27 CASSFGALYEQYF
medium-sized TRBJ2-7 TRBV6-5 CASSRTEDSSYEQYF
- TRBJ1-1 TRBV6-6 CASIWDGNTEAFF
- TRBJ1-1 TRBV30 CAWALQGGAMAFF
- TRBJ1-2 TRBV19 CASSPGARVYGYTF
- TRBJ1-2 TRBV20-1 CSARDRGRQTNYGYTF
- TRBJ2-1 TRBV7-9 CASIRTTIYNEQFF
- TRBJ2-1 TRBV15 CATSRYGLAGVYNEQFF
medium-sized TRBJ2-7 TRBV29-1 CSVAESGADEQYF
medium-sized TRBJ2-1 TRBV19 CASSGDSYNEQFF
medium-sized TRBJ1-5 TRBV20-1 CSAQGRSRPISNQPQHF
- TRBJ2-7 TRBV12-3/TRBV12-4 CASSLGLAGIGTSYEQYF